This T cell receptor (beta chain) came from a study of blood T cell repertoires in COVID-19. Overall study: Donors in the United States, Italy and Spain gave samples during acute or convalescent COVID-19.

Participants' own reports of clinical history determined their cohort assignment. The CDR3 sequence is 17 residues long. Trimming cost V 1 base and J 0 bases, with 14 bases left between them. Germline CDR1 SGDLS, CDR2 YYNGEE. The authors' processing: Reference gene primer amplification yielded estimated nucleated cell counts. Measured with immunoSEQ multiplex PCR; TCRdb has only the in-frame clones, and not every one. That table gives V, J and clone size, and the DNA gave D and trimming. The data show under 200,000 clones, 82% seen once. This receptor was obtained from a woman aged 60-70 years with acute COVID-19. The sample was PBMCs or T cells enriched from blood (not recorded which). This chain joins TRBV9 and TRBJ1-3, with D possibly being TRBD1 (5 bases). CDR3 loop: CASSVRGDWSSGNTIYF. CDR3 bases: TGTGCCAGCAGCGTAAGGGGCGACTGGAGCTCTGGAAACACCATATATTTT.